The 8 T cell receptor beta chains given below trace back to one sample, sequenced in a study of PD-1 blockade in classical Hodgkin lymphoma. The method was immunoSEQ multiplex PCR; TCRdb's version includes in-frame clones alone and lacks a portion of them. The table has more than 95,000 clones, roughly nine tenths seen once. Time point specified: cycle 4 day 1 (C4D1), after about 6 weeks of nivolumab. With no exception, relapse followed autologous stem cell transplantation in all patients, and brentuximab vedotin exposure varied. Material: peripheral blood mononuclear cells (PBMCs), obtained before the fourth cycle of nivolumab. The receptors were sampled from a human donor with classical Hodgkin lymphoma.

This clone was seen once. J is TRBJ2-3 and V is TRBV9; D might be TRBD2 (6 bases). From germline, CDR1 is SGDLS and CDR2 YYNGEE. The germline V and J ends were trimmed by 0 bases and 4 bases, with 15 bases remaining between them. CDR3 length: 16 residues. CDR3 bases: TGTGCCAGCAGCGTAGGCACTAGCAGAGGCGCAGATACGCAGTATTTT. Residues: CASSVGTSRGADTQYF.

V is TRBV2 and J is TRBJ2-7; D call uncertain. Trimming stripped 4 bases from V and 0 bases from J, with 13 bases between. The CDR3 extends over 15 amino acids. The germline V gene encodes CDR1 SNHLY and CDR2 FYNNEI. In DNA form, the CDR3 reads TGTGCCAGCAGTGTCCCTTTGTGGAGCTCCTACGAGCAGTACTTC. This translates into CASSVPLWSSYEQYF.

The rearrangement joins TRBV19 to TRBJ2-7, with a possible D match to TRBD2 (5 bases). This CDR3 has 15 residues. The V gene's germline CDR1 is LNHDA and CDR2 SQIVND (reference sequence). V lost 3 bases and J lost 3, with 15 bases in between. For the CDR3, the DNA is TGTGCCAGTAGTATTCGGGATAGCGAATACTACGAGCAGTACTTC. Its translation: CASSIRDSEYYEQYF.

The chain employs TRBV7-2 and TRBJ1-2; 8 bases fit TRBD1. Germline V CDR1 and CDR2: SGHTA, FQGNSA. Trimming took 1 base from V and 8 from J; bases not matched to a gene: 9. This CDR3 spans 15 amino acids. CDR3 amino acids: CASSLGTGQSSGYTF. The CDR3 region has the DNA TGTGCCAGCAGCTTAGGGACAGGGCAATCGTCCGGCTACACCTTC.

This chain links TRBV27 with TRBJ2-3; no clear D. This CDR3 contains 15 residues. Trimming took off 3 bases at V and 1 base at J, with 11 bases between the two ends. Per germline, CDR1 MNHEY and CDR2 SMNVEV (reference sequence). The CDR3 DNA follows: TGTGCCAGCAGTTTTAAGCCTTTGGGCACAGATACGCAGTATTTT. Translation gives CASSFKPLGTDTQYF.

Of note for this clone: A much larger clone sits a single nucleotide away, making a read error possible. This CDR3 is also generated by other DNA sequences in the sample. The chain recombines TRBV27 with TRBJ1-2; no definite D call. Germline V CDR1 and CDR2: MNHEY, SMNVEV (reference sequence). V lost 6 bases and J 7 bases, leaving 12 bases between the germline ends. The CDR3 spans 12 residues. CDR3 coding DNA: TGTGCCAGCAGGACGGTAGGAGGTGGCTACACCTTC. It translates to CASRTVGGGYTF.

Turning to this clone: One end of the junction varies from germline; a read error may be responsible. V is TRBV30 and J is TRBJ2-3; weak D call: TRBD2 (6 bases). The germline V gene encodes CDR1 GTSNPN and CDR2 SVGIG (reference sequence). There are 12 residues in the CDR3. CDR3 amino acids: CAWGGTAFPWDF. CDR3 coding DNA: TGTGCCTGGGGCGGGACTGCCTTCCCGTGGGATTTT.

This clone was seen a few times. CDR3 coding DNA: TGTGCCAGCTGGGAGGGGGCAGTGGAAAAACTGTTTTTT. The encoded protein is CASWEGAVEKLFF. This chain connects TRBV28 to TRBJ1-4; TRBD1 matches 7 bases. The ends lost 8 bases at V and 8 bases at J; junction bases unmatched: 8. The CDR3 has 13 amino acids. In germline, CDR1 is MDHEN, CDR2 SYDVKM.